A selection of T cell receptor beta chains follows, all from one sample in a study of T-cell memory formation after mild COVID-19. MiXCR was run by TCRdb on the 5' RACE reads, yielding one entry per CDR3 protein. The sample contains tens of thousands of distinct CDR3 sequences, less than 15% of which appear only once. What was sequenced was PBMCs or a T cell subset sorted from them (not recorded which). Receptors were obtained from a man aged 18-30 years who had mild COVID-19 (a few samples of this study predate the infection). Cell type and time point are not known. Each CDR3 is given with its conserved first and last residue. Each record gives: clone size, J gene, D gene, V gene, CDR3 length, CDR3 DNA, CDR3 protein. D genes are given only for firm matches. Size is stated for part of the rows, as once, few or many counts, or as a class when the clone is expanded.

size: few; J: TRBJ1-1; D: NA; V: TRBV10-3; length: 15; DNA: TGTGCCATCAGTGGCGTGGATTTGGCGAACACTGAAGCTTTCTTT; CDR3: CAISGVDLANTEAFF
size: once; J: TRBJ2-3; D: NA; V: TRBV6-5; length: 15; DNA: TGTGCCAGCAGTTACTCCGGGTGGGACGCAGATACGCAGTATTTT; CDR3: CASSYSGWDADTQYF
size: NA; J: TRBJ2-3; D: TRBD2; V: TRBV9; length: 17; DNA: TGTGCCAGCAGCGTAGTTGATAGCGGGGGGGTCACAGATACGCAGTATTTT; CDR3: CASSVVDSGGVTDTQYF
size: few; J: TRBJ2-1; D: TRBD2; V: TRBV12-3/TRBV12-4; length: 15; DNA: TGTGCCAGCGGACTAGCGGGGGGGTCCTACAATGAGCAGTTCTTC; CDR3: CASGLAGGSYNEQFF
size: NA; J: TRBJ2-3; D: NA; V: TRBV27; length: 13; DNA: TGTGCCAGCAGTTTGTACCGGGGAGATACGCAGTATTTT; CDR3: CASSLYRGDTQYF
size: many; J: TRBJ2-4; D: NA; V: TRBV6-5; length: 15; DNA: TGTGCCAGCAGGACCCGGGGGGCCGTCAAAAACATTCAGTACTTC; CDR3: CASRTRGAVKNIQYF
size: few; J: TRBJ1-5; D: NA; V: TRBV4-1; length: 14; DNA: TGCGCCAGCAGCCAAGGGAACTACAATCAGCCCCAGCATTTT; CDR3: CASSQGNYNQPQHF
size: NA; J: TRBJ1-2; D: NA; V: TRBV9; length: 17; DNA: TGTGCCAGCAGCCCCGGGACGGCGCCGATCCTCCCATATGGCTACACCTTC; CDR3: CASSPGTAPILPYGYTF
size: NA; J: TRBJ2-6; D: NA; V: TRBV27; length: 15; DNA: TGTGCCAGCAGTTTCAGGGCAGCTGGGGCCAACGTCCTGACTTTC; CDR3: CASSFRAAGANVLTF
size: NA; J: TRBJ2-2; D: NA; V: TRBV11-2; length: 17; DNA: TGTGCCAGCAGCTTCCCGTGGGGCAGGGCGGAGGCCGGGGAGCTGTTTTTT; CDR3: CASSFPWGRAEAGELFF
size: few; J: TRBJ2-1; D: TRBD2; V: TRBV4-2; length: 14; DNA: TGTGCCAGCAGCCAAGGGTTAGCGGGGGGCGAGCAGTTCTTC; CDR3: CASSQGLAGGEQFF
size: once; J: TRBJ2-1; D: TRBD2; V: TRBV2; length: 13; DNA: TGTGCCAGCGGCCTAGCGGGGACCGATGAGCAGTTCTTC; CDR3: CASGLAGTDEQFF
size: NA; J: TRBJ1-1; D: NA; V: TRBV5-1; length: 15; DNA: TGCGCCAGCAGCGGGGGGGACGCAGGAAACACTGAAGCTTTCTTT; CDR3: CASSGGDAGNTEAFF
size: NA; J: TRBJ1-2; D: TRBD1; V: TRBV4-2; length: 16; DNA: TGTGCCAGCAGCCCACTAGGACAGGGAGGGAACTATGGCCACACCTTC; CDR3: CASSPLGQGGNYGHTF
size: many; J: TRBJ1-1; D: NA; V: TRBV9; length: 12; DNA: TGTGCCAGCAGCTTAAGTGGCACTGAAGCTTTCTTT; CDR3: CASSLSGTEAFF
size: NA; J: TRBJ2-1; D: NA; V: TRBV4-1; length: 13; DNA: TGCGCCAGCAGCCGGATCGGCGGGCATGAGCAGTTCTTC; CDR3: CASSRIGGHEQFF
size: few; J: TRBJ1-3; D: NA; V: TRBV7-9; length: 15; DNA: TGTGCCAGCAGCTCGGACAGTTCGTCTGGAAACACCATATATTTT; CDR3: CASSSDSSSGNTIYF
size: NA; J: TRBJ2-5; D: NA; V: TRBV9; length: 15; DNA: TGTGCCAGCAGCGGTCGTCGGGGGTATCAAGAGACCCAGTACTTC; CDR3: CASSGRRGYQETQYF
size: few; J: TRBJ1-1; D: NA; V: TRBV6-2/TRBV6-3; length: 11; DNA: TGTGCCAGCAACCGGAACACTGAAGCTTTCTTT; CDR3: CASNRNTEAFF
size: few; J: TRBJ2-3; D: NA; V: TRBV7-6; length: 14; DNA: TGTGCCAGCAGCTTAGCGGAGGGCCCAGATACGCAGTATTTT; CDR3: CASSLAEGPDTQYF
size: few; J: TRBJ2-5; D: TRBD2; V: TRBV6-5; length: 14; DNA: TGTGCCAGCAGTTACTCGGGAGGGCGGGAGACCCAGTACTTC; CDR3: CASSYSGGRETQYF
size: few; J: TRBJ2-2; D: TRBD1; V: TRBV7-9; length: 15; DNA: TGTGCCAGCAGCTCCGGGACAGGGGACATCGGGGAGCTGTTTTTT; CDR3: CASSSGTGDIGELFF